Presented here are 4 T cell receptor beta chains from one specimen sequenced in a study of T cell repertoires in cytomegalovirus infection. One entry per CDR3 protein, called by TCRdb with MiXCR from the reads. The sample holds roughly 630,000 distinct CDR3 sequences, less than 25% seen once. Sample: CD8+ T cells from PBMCs. Every receptor here comes from a human donor in good health (CMV status not recorded). Some clones in this sample may be carry-over from other donors' samples.

This clonotype was recorded at least ten times. The rearrangement joins TRBV7-9 to TRBJ1-2; 10 nucleotides agree with TRBD1. V shed 3 bases, J shed 7 bases, and the junction held 8 bases outside the gene matches. This CDR3 is 15 amino acids long. CDR1 and CDR2 (germline): SEHNR, FQNEAQ (reference sequence). The CDR3 region is CASSLRTGGWGGYTF. CDR3 nucleotides: TGTGCCAGCAGCTTGCGGACAGGGGGATGGGGTGGCTACACCTTC. The whole variable domain, filled in from reference TRBV7-9 and TRBJ1-2, reads DTGVSQNPRHKITKRGQNVTFRCDPISEHNRLYWYRQTLGQGPEFLTYFQNEAQLEKSRLLSDRFSAERPKGSFSTLEIQRTEQGDSAMYLCASSLRTGGWGGYTFGSGTRLTVV.

The V and J genes are TRBV14 and TRBJ2-5; 8 bases fit TRBD2. This CDR3 is built from 14 residues. Germline CDR1 and CDR2: SGHDN and FVKESK. Trimming removed 0 bases from V and 8 bases from J; junction bases left unmatched: 5. The CDR3 sequence is CASSQEASGFTQYF. CDR3 bases: TGTGCCAGCAGCCAAGAAGCTAGCGGGTTTACCCAGTACTTC.

The chain uses TRBV7-4 and TRBJ1-2, with D unresolved. CDR3 length: 13 amino acids. V dropped 3 bases and J dropped 5 bases, with 10 bases sitting between them. Germline V gene data show CDR1 as SGHVT and CDR2 as SQSDAQ. The CDR3: CASSLGPPYGYTF. The CDR3 coding sequence is TGTGCCAGCAGCTTGGGTCCTCCATATGGCTACACCTTC.

This chain connects TRBV28 to TRBJ2-5, with TRBD2 identical over 8 bases. Germline V lookup: CDR1 MDHEN, CDR2 SYDVKM. With 3 bases clipped from V and 0 bases from J, the junction kept 9 bases outside the gene matches. The CDR3 has 17 amino acids. The CDR3 nucleotides read TGTGCCAGCAGTTTCGCAGCAGAAGCGGGGGACCAAGAGACCCAGTACTTC. It yields the protein CASSFAAEAGDQETQYF. Using reference TRBV28 and TRBJ2-5 for the parts outside the CDR3, the full variable domain is DVKVTQSSRYLVKRTGEKVFLECVQDMDHENMFWYRQDPGLGLRLIYFSYDVKMKEKGDIPEGYSVSREKKERFSLILESASTNQTSMYLCASSFAAEAGDQETQYFGPGTRLLVL.